This T cell receptor (beta chain) was found in a study of regulatory T cells in long-lasting Graves disease. Stated time point: persistent/refractory GD, antithyroid drugs over 5 years with positive TRAb. The TCR library was made from RNA that had been extracted from PBMCs in TRIzol. This clonotype has at least ten counts. This CDR3 region has 16 residues. Trimming pared 6 bases from V and 1 base from J, leaving 18 bases between. Researchers made TCR beta libraries by using iRepertoire HTBI primers and running Arm-PCR on CDR3 regions. TCRdb analysed the multiplex PCR reads with MiXCR anew, one entry per CDR3 protein. The repertoire has roughly 450,000 distinct CDR3 sequences, about 20% of them found once; the top ten carry 6.5% to 10%.

The chain couples TRBV12-3 or TRBV12-4 to TRBJ1-2; tentatively, D is TRBD1 (6 bases). This clonotype was sampled from a female donor with Graves disease. Material: peripheral blood mononuclear cells (PBMCs), obtained when the disease was refractory, from a patient treated with antithyroid drugs. The chain's CDR3 is CASSLWSGAFNYGYTF. For the CDR3, the DNA is TGTGCCAGCAGCCTGTGGTCGGGGGCCTTTAACTATGGCTACACCTTC.